This T cell receptor (beta chain) was captured in a study of control samples from healthy donors and cancer patients. Profiling relied on immunoSEQ multiplex PCR, and the TCRdb table lists in-frame clones only, not all of them. Here the sample spans approximately 150,000 clones, more than 85% being singletons. V was cut by 2 bases and J by 9 bases, with 11 bases left in between. The CDR3 length is 12 residues. Per the germline V gene, CDR1 is GTSNPN and CDR2 is SVGIG (reference sequence). This chain joins TRBV30 and TRBJ2-1, with D hard to call. The receptor comes from a man aged 25-45 years in good health. The material sequenced was blood. The CDR3 protein is CAWSSLRSEQFF. The CDR3 bases are TGTGCCTGGAGTTCTTTAAGGTCTGAGCAGTTCTTC. The complete variable domain, with remaining parts taken from reference TRBV30 and TRBJ2-1, reads SQTIHQWPATLVQPVGSPLSLECTVEGTSNPNLYWYRQAAGRGLQLLFYSVGIGQISSEVPQNLSASRPQDRQFILSSKKLLLSDSGFYLCAWSSLRSEQFFGPGTRLTVL.